A selection of T cell receptor beta chains follows, all from one sample in a study of T-cell reconstitution after alpha-beta-depleted transplantation in children. TCRdb processed the PCR reads anew with MiXCR; each CDR3 protein has one entry. The data contain approximately 390,000 distinct CDR3 sequences, around 9.9% of them singletons. Sequencing used PBMCs from the stem cell graft donor, obtained from the stem cell graft. These receptors all come from a human donor who donated a stem cell graft to a child with acute myeloid leukemia. CDR3s include the opening cysteine and the closing phenylalanine or tryptophan. The order of the fields is V gene, J gene, CDR3 protein.

TRBV3-1	TRBJ1-1	CASSQDWMNTEAFF
TRBV7-8	TRBJ2-2	CASSLGVSTGELFF
TRBV27	TRBJ1-4	CASSFEQEATNEKLFF
TRBV10-3	TRBJ2-1	CAISEYPSGGLSYNEQFF
TRBV7-3	TRBJ2-1	CASSSPPGTSGNEQFF
TRBV2	TRBJ1-1	CASVYGANTEAFF
TRBV12-3/TRBV12-4	TRBJ2-1	CASSLARQGLYNEQFF
TRBV5-5	TRBJ2-5	CASYEEGWGETQYF
TRBV7-8	TRBJ2-5	CASSGTGPVETQYF
TRBV6-1	TRBJ2-2	CASSEAQLSGGLLGELFF
TRBV20-1	TRBJ1-3	CSATLITGNTIYF
TRBV6-2/TRBV6-3	TRBJ2-1	CASSPRGSGQPQRGLSNEQFF
TRBV6-5	TRBJ2-3	CASSYRGRDTQYF
TRBV12-3/TRBV12-4	TRBJ2-3	CASYRDSTDTQYF